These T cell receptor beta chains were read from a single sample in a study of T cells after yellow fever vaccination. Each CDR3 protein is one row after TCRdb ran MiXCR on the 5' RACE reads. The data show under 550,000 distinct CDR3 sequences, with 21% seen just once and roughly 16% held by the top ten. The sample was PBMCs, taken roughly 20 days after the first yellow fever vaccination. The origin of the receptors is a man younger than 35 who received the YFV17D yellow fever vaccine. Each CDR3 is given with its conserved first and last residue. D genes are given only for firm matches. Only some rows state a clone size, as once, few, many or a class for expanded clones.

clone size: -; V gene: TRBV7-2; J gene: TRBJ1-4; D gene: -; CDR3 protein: CASSSQPSTNEKLFF; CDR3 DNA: TGTGCCAGCAGCTCCCAACCTTCAACTAATGAAAAACTGTTTTTT
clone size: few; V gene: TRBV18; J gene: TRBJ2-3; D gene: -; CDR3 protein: CASCSQGGTDTQYF; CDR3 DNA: TGTGCCAGCTGCTCACAGGGAGGGACAGATACGCAGTATTTT
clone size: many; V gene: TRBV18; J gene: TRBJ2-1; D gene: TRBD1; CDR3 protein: CASSSTGDNEQFF; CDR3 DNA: TGTGCCAGCTCGAGCACAGGGGACAATGAGCAGTTCTTC
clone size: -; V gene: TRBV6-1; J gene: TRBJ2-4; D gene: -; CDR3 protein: CASSAAAFLLLAIQYF; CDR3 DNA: TGTGCCAGCAGTGCCGCGGCTTTTCTTCTACTAGCCATTCAGTACTTC
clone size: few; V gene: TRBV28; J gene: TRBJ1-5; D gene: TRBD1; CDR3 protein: CASSQISGTGSQPQHF; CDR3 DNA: TGTGCCAGCAGTCAGATTTCCGGGACAGGGTCTCAGCCCCAGCATTTT
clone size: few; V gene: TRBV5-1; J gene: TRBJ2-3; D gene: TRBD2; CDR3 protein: CASRMLAARTDTQYF; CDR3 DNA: TGCGCCAGCAGGATGCTAGCGGCGCGCACAGATACGCAGTATTTT
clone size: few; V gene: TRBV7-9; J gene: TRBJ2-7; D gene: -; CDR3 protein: CASSLAGVNSYEQYF; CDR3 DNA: TGTGCCAGCAGCTTGGCAGGAGTTAACTCCTACGAGCAGTACTTC
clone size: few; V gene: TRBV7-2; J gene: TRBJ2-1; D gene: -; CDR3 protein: CASSLARENEQFF; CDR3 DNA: TGTGCCAGCAGCTTAGCTCGGGAGAATGAGCAGTTCTTC
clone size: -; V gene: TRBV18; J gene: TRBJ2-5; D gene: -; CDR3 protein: CASSQGSRETQYF; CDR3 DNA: TGTGCCAGCTCACAGGGCAGCAGAGAGACCCAGTACTTC
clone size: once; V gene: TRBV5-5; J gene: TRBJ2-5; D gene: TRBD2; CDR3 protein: CASSFYPGGQETQYF; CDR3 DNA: TGTGCCAGCAGCTTCTATCCGGGGGGCCAAGAGACCCAGTACTTC
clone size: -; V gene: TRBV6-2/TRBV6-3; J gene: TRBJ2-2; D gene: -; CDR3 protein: CASTLNRGELFF; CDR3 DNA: TGTGCCAGCACCCTGAATCGTGGGGAGCTGTTTTTT
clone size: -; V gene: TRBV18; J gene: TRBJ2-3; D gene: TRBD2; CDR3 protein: CAGSPAGGADTQYF; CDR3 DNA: TGTGCCGGCTCACCCGCGGGGGGCGCAGATACGCAGTATTTT
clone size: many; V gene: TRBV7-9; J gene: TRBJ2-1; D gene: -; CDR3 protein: CASSLSARGDEQFF; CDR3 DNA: TGTGCCAGCAGCCTCTCGGCCCGGGGCGATGAGCAGTTCTTC
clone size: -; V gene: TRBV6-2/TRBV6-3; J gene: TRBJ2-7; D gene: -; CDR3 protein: CASSYGSLDEQYF; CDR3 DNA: TGTGCCAGCAGTTACGGCAGTCTCGACGAGCAGTACTTC
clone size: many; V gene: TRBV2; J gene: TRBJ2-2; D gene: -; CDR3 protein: CASSLLGALPGELFF; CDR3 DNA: TGTGCCAGCAGCTTGCTCGGGGCCCTGCCCGGGGAGCTGTTTTTT
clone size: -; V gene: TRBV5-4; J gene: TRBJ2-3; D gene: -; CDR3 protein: CASSSADSPDTDTQYF; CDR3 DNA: TGTGCCAGCAGCTCCGCGGACTCACCGGATACAGATACGCAGTATTTT
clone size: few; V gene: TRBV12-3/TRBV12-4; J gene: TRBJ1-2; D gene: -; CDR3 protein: CASSLSRVSYGYTF; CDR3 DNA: TGTGCCAGCAGTTTGTCCAGGGTGTCTTATGGCTACACCTTC
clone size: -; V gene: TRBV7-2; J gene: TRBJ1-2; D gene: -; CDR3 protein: CASSWTEGYYGYTF; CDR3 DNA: TGTGCCAGCAGCTGGACGGAGGGGTACTATGGCTACACCTTC
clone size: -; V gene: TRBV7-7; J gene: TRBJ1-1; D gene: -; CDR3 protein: CASSAQENTEAFF; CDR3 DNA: TGTGCCAGCAGCGCACAGGAAAACACTGAAGCTTTCTTT
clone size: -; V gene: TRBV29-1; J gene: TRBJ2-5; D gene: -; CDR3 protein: CSVEEEAGETQYF; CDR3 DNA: TGCAGCGTTGAAGAGGAGGCTGGGGAGACCCAGTACTTC
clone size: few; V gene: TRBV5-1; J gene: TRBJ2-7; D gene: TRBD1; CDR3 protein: CASGYRGEQYF; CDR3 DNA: TGCGCCAGCGGCTACAGGGGCGAGCAGTACTTC
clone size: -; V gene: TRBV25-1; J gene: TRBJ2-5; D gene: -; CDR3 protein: CASTNLPIQETQYF; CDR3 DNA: TGTGCCAGCACCAACCTACCGATTCAAGAGACCCAGTACTTC
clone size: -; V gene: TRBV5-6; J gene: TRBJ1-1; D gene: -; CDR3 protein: CASSSFSWTEAFF; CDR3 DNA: TGTGCCAGCAGCTCGTTTAGTTGGACTGAAGCTTTCTTT
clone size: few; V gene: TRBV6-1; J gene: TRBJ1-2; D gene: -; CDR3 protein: CASSADRNLIYGYTF; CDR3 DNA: TGTGCCAGCAGTGCCGACAGGAACCTAATCTATGGCTACACCTTC
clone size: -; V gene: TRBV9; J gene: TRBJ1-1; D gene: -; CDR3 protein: CASSADGSAEAFF; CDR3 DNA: TGTGCCAGCAGCGCCGACGGATCCGCTGAAGCTTTCTTT
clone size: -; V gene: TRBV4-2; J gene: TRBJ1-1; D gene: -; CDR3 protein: CASSQAPGPNTEAFF; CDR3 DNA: TGTGCCAGCAGCCAAGCCCCGGGGCCAAACACTGAAGCTTTCTTT
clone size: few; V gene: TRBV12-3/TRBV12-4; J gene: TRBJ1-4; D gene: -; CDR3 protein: CASSTHSNEKLFF; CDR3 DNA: TGTGCCAGCAGTACTCACTCAAATGAAAAACTGTTTTTT